The present entry profiles one TCR beta chain with its context. The antigen is unknown. This sample was included in a study of a mutant IDH1 vaccine in newly diagnosed glioma. Study information: Males made up approximately 62% and females about 40% of treated patients, whose mean age was roughly 40 years. Most patients had radiochemotherapy with temozolomide before enrollment; others had one alone.

Study-wide results and limits: Apparently, pseudoprogression bore no relation to changes among the top peripheral T cell clonotypes.

Produced via immunoSEQ multiplex PCR; TCRdb's table is partial and in-frame only. In the table there are 50,000 or so clones, roughly 89% of which are singletons. This sample's time point: baseline, week 1 (first vaccination visit). As for treatment: pre-vaccination baseline after standard-of-care therapy. V was clipped by 4 bases and J by 6 bases; unmatched bases: 10. The CDR3 is made up of 18 amino acids. Germline V lookup: CDR1 SEHNR, CDR2 FQNEAQ (reference sequence). Sequencing was performed on PBMCs, taken from a glioma patient treated with radiotherapy, temozolomide or both. V and J are TRBV7-9 and TRBJ2-2, with 14 bases aligning to TRBD2. The origin of this receptor is a man aged 35 to 55 with glioma. The CDR3 is CASSSTRGLAGGAGELFF. The DNA of the CDR3 is TGTGCCAGCAGCTCTACCCGCGGACTAGCGGGAGGTGCCGGGGAGCTGTTTTTT.